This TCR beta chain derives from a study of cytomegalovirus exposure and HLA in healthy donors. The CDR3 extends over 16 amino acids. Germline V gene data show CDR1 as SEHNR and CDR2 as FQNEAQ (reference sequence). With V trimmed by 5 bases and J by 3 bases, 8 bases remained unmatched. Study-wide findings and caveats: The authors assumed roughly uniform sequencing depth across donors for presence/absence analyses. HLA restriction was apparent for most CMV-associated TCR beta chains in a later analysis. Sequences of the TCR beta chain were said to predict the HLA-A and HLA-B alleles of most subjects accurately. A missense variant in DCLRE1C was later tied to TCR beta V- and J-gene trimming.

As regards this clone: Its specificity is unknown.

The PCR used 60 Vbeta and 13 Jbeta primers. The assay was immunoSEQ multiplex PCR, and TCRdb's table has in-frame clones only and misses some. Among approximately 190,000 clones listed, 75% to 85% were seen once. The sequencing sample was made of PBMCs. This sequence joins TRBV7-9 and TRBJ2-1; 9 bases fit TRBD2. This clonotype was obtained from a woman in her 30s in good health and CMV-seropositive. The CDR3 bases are TGTGCCAGCAGCCCCGCCGGGACTAGCATCTACAATGAGCAGTTCTTC. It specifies CASSPAGTSIYNEQFF.